A single sample gave rise to the 25 T cell receptor beta chains below, sequenced in a study of blood T cell repertoires in COVID-19. The assay was immunoSEQ multiplex PCR, and TCRdb's table has in-frame clones only and misses some. The sample consists of over 200,000 clones, 70% to 85% of them appearing once. Sequences were obtained from PBMCs or T cells enriched from blood (not recorded which). The receptors were sampled from a man in his 60s who had recovered from COVID-19.

The chain combines TRBV11-2 with TRBJ1-6; possibly TRBD1 for D (5 bases). The CDR3 loop spans 12 amino acids. Trimming cost V 1 base and J 15 bases, with 10 bases left between them. CDR1 is SGHAT and CDR2 is FQNNGV in the germline V gene. CDR3 protein: CASSLGDSRLHF. In DNA, the CDR3 is TGTGCCAGCAGCTTAGGTGACAGCCGCCTCCACTTT.

This chain uses TRBV3-1 (or the pseudogene TRBV3-2) with TRBJ2-2, with 10 bases that match TRBD2. The CDR3 totals 17 residues. Trimming removed 3 bases from V and 3 bases from J; junction bases left unmatched: 7. The germline CDR1 and CDR2 sequences are LGHDT and YNNKEL (reference sequence). CDR3 protein: CASSQRSGGADTGELFF. As DNA, the CDR3 is TGTGCCAGCAGCCAGAGAAGCGGGGGGGCCGACACCGGGGAGCTGTTTTTT.

This chain connects TRBV4-3 to TRBJ2-5, with 9 bases matching TRBD1. V was clipped by 4 bases and J by 4 bases; unmatched bases: 13. The CDR3 is 17 amino acids. Germline assignment: CDR1 LGHNA and CDR2 YSLEER. The DNA for the CDR3 is TGCGCCAGCAGCCGACACACGGGGACAGGGTCTATAGAGACCCAGTACTTC. Its protein is CASSRHTGTGSIETQYF.

This chain links TRBV6-5 with TRBJ1-2; 9 bases map to TRBD1. This CDR3 is built from 15 residues. With 6 bases clipped from V and 4 bases from J, the junction kept 9 bases outside the gene matches. Looked up from germline, CDR1 is MNHEY and CDR2 is SVGAGI. Written as DNA, the CDR3 is TGTGCCAGCAGCCCCGGGACAGGGATCGGCTATGGCTACACCTTC. It translates to CASSPGTGIGYGYTF.

The chain has TRBV2 and TRBJ1-1; 7 bases are a match to TRBD1. The V gene's germline CDR1 is SNHLY and CDR2 FYNNEI. This CDR3 is 14 amino acids long. With V trimmed by 1 base and J by 5 bases, 4 bases remained unmatched. CDR3 DNA: TGTGCCAGCAGTGAAGAACAGGGGAATACTGAAGCTTTCTTT. Translation: CASSEEQGNTEAFF.

The CDR3 sequence is CASSYKVQGASEAFF. In DNA, the CDR3 is TGTGCCAGCAGTTATAAAGTCCAGGGGGCATCTGAAGCTTTCTTT. The genes are TRBV6-6 and TRBJ1-1, with 8 bases aligning to TRBD1. Germline V lookup: CDR1 MNHNY, CDR2 SVGAGI (reference sequence). The CDR3 is made up of 15 amino acids. V trimming: 3 bases; J trimming: 6 bases; junction bases outside the gene matches: 9.

This clone was observed once. This CDR3 is CASSQRTGFGTYEQYF. The DNA of the CDR3 is TGTGCCAGCAGCCAACGGACAGGGTTTGGTACCTACGAGCAGTACTTC. The chain is built from TRBV3-1 (or the pseudogene TRBV3-2) and TRBJ2-7; TRBD1 matches at 8 bases. This CDR3 contains 16 residues. Per germline, CDR1 LGHDT and CDR2 YNNKEL (reference sequence). Trimming at V came to 2 bases and at J to 2 bases, leaving 8 bases not matched to a gene.

The rearrangement links TRBV7-2 to TRBJ1-2, with 7 bases aligning to TRBD1. CDR3 length: 16 amino acids. CDR1 and CDR2 (germline): SGHTA, FQGNSA. J was trimmed by 2 bases and V by 5 bases; bases with no gene match: 11. The CDR3 protein is CASSNTGTARNYGYTF. The CDR3 nucleotides read TGTGCCAGCAGCAACACCGGGACAGCTCGAAACTATGGCTACACCTTC. Combining the CDR3 with reference TRBV7-2 and TRBJ1-2 gives the whole variable domain GAGVSQSPSNKVTEKGKDVELRCDPISGHTALYWYRQSLGQGLEFLIYFQGNSAPDKSGLPSDRFSAERTGGSVSTLTIQRTQQEDSAVYLCASSNTGTARNYGYTFGSGTRLTVV.

The V gene is TRBV5-1, the J gene TRBJ2-5; 8 positions match TRBD2. Germline-derived CDR1 and CDR2 are SGHRS and YFSETQ. CDR3 size: 15 residues. V lost 0 bases and J lost 5; bases outside the gene matches: 6. The CDR3 region has the DNA TGCGCCAGCAGCTTGGAACTAGCGGACCGTGAGACCCAGTACTTC. Its translation is CASSLELADRETQYF.

The chain uses TRBV15 and TRBJ1-3, with D possibly TRBD1 on 6 matching bases. Germline CDR1 is LNHNV and CDR2 is YYDKDF (reference sequence). This CDR3 has 15 amino acids. Trimming removed 3 bases from V and 1 base from J, with 10 bases in between. The CDR3 region is CATSRGRGSGNTIYF. The CDR3 region has the DNA TGTGCCACCAGCAGGGGGAGGGGGTCTGGAAACACCATATATTTT. Variable domain in full (rest from reference TRBV15 and TRBJ1-3): DAMVIQNPRYQVTQFGKPVTLSCSQTLNHNVMYWYQQKSSQAPKLLFHYYDKDFNNEADTPDNFQSRRPNTSFCFLDIRSPGLGDTAMYLCATSRGRGSGNTIYFGEGSWLTVV.

This clone has just a few counts. The rearrangement links TRBV18 to TRBJ1-4; no firm D call. The CDR3 consists of 13 residues. The V end lost 2 bases, the J end lost 7 bases, and 8 bases lay between the germline ends. Germline CDR1 KGHSH, CDR2 LQKENI. CDR3 sequence reads: CASSPSTSEKLFF. The DNA of the CDR3 is TGTGCCAGCTCACCAAGCACGAGTGAAAAACTGTTTTTT. The full variable domain, in which reference TRBV18 and TRBJ1-4 provide the parts outside the CDR3, is NAGVMQNPRHLVRRRGQEARLRCSPMKGHSHVYWYRQLPEEGLKFMVYLQKENIIDESGMPKERFSAEFPKEGPSILRIQQVVRGDSAAYFCASSPSTSEKLFFGSGTQLSVL.

This sequence joins TRBV4-3 and TRBJ2-3, with TRBD2 matching 9 bases. Trimming at V came to 0 bases and at J to 3 bases, leaving 7 bases not matched to a gene. The CDR3 consists of 17 residues. Per the germline V gene, CDR1 is LGHNA and CDR2 is YSLEER. The CDR3 DNA is TGCGCCAGCAGCCAAGATGCGTTGCGGGGGGGGACAGATACGCAGTATTTT. Encoded protein: CASSQDALRGGTDTQYF.

The V call is TRBV12-5, the J call TRBJ1-5; D call uncertain. CDR1 is LGHNT and CDR2 is FRNRAP in the germline V gene. The CDR3 spans 14 residues. V was trimmed by 1 base and J by 1 base, leaving 5 bases between them. The CDR3 loop reads CASGLGQSNQPQHF. CDR3 DNA: TGTGCTAGTGGTTTGGGGCAGAGCAATCAGCCCCAGCATTTT.

This clone was detected a few times. This sequence joins TRBV7-2 and TRBJ2-1; 7 positions agree with TRBD1. Germline CDR1 and CDR2: SGHTA and FQGNSA. The CDR3 contains 16 residues. The trim removed 5 bases at V and 8 bases at J, leaving 15 bases unmatched. The CDR3 nucleotides are TGTGCCAGCAGCCAAATGACAGGGAAAGGGACCCATGAGCAGTTCTTC. Amino acid sequence: CASSQMTGKGTHEQFF.

V usage is TRBV5-1 and J usage is TRBJ2-7; 9 bases align to TRBD1. V lost 3 bases to trimming and J lost 5 bases; unmatched junction nucleotides: 6. Germline V CDR1 and CDR2: SGHRS, YFSETQ. The CDR3 covers 14 residues. CDR3 sequence reads: CASSSGTGSNEQYF. The DNA for the CDR3 is TGCGCCAGCAGCTCCGGGACAGGGAGCAACGAGCAGTACTTC.

The chain employs TRBV9 and TRBJ1-3; no reliable D call. V was clipped by 3 bases and J by 0 bases, with 13 bases between them. The CDR3 sequence is 16 residues long. Germline assignment: CDR1 SGDLS and CDR2 YYNGEE. The CDR3 is CASSAPGRFSGNTIYF. CDR3 coding DNA: TGTGCCAGCAGCGCGCCAGGCCGGTTCTCTGGAAACACCATATATTTT.

The rearrangement links TRBV18 to TRBJ1-4, with 8 bases matching TRBD1. Trimming at V came to 4 bases and at J to 7 bases, leaving 5 bases not matched to a gene. There are 14 residues in the CDR3. Germline lookup yields CDR1 KGHSH and CDR2 LQKENI. CDR3 in amino acids: CASSRDRGGEKLFF. In DNA form, the CDR3 reads TGTGCCAGCTCACGAGACAGGGGCGGTGAAAAACTGTTTTTT. Using reference TRBV18 and TRBJ1-4 for the parts outside the CDR3, the full variable domain is NAGVMQNPRHLVRRRGQEARLRCSPMKGHSHVYWYRQLPEEGLKFMVYLQKENIIDESGMPKERFSAEFPKEGPSILRIQQVVRGDSAAYFCASSRDRGGEKLFFGSGTQLSVL.

The chain recombines TRBV5-1 with TRBJ2-3, with D maybe TRBD2 (5 bases). Trimming took off 0 bases at V and 1 base at J, with 9 bases between the two ends. The CDR3 is 15 residues long. Germline V CDR1 and CDR2: SGHRS, YFSETQ. The CDR3 is CASSLGASRTDTQYF. The DNA for the CDR3 is TGCGCCAGCAGCTTGGGTGCTAGCCGCACAGATACGCAGTATTTT.

This clone came up once. CDR3 sequence (DNA): TGTGCCAGCAGTTTACAGGGGTGGGACACTGAAGCTTTCTTT. It yields the protein CASSLQGWDTEAFF. The rearrangement uses TRBV27 and TRBJ1-1; tentative D call: TRBD1 (6 bases). Trimming left V 2 bases short and J 3 bases short, with 10 bases between. The CDR3 runs 14 residues. Germline assignment: CDR1 MNHEY and CDR2 SMNVEV (reference sequence).

The chain combines TRBV24-1 with TRBJ1-5, with D possibly matching TRBD1 (6 bases). Looked up from germline, CDR1 is KGHDR and CDR2 is SFDVKD. CDR3 size: 14 residues. Trimming pared 9 bases from V and 6 bases from J, leaving 17 bases between. DNA of the CDR3: TGTGCCACCTCACGGCCAGGGGAGGGTCAGCCCCAGCATTTT. Encoded protein: CATSRPGEGQPQHF.

V and J are TRBV11-3 and TRBJ1-6; D might be TRBD1 (5 bases). The CDR3 is made up of 12 amino acids. The V end was cut by 4 bases, the J end by 10 bases, with 8 bases between. CDR1 and CDR2 from the germline V gene are SGHNT and YENEEA. This CDR3 is CASSWGGSPLHF. The CDR3 nucleotides read TGTGCCAGCAGCTGGGGGGGGTCACCCCTCCACTTT.

The DNA for the CDR3 is TGTGCCAGCAGCCTAAAGGGGTCGTCTGAAGCTTTCTTT. Protein product: CASSLKGSSEAFF. V is TRBV11-3 and J is TRBJ1-1; possibly TRBD1 for D (5 bases). Germline CDR1 is SGHNT and CDR2 is YENEEA. V was pared by 5 bases and J by 6 bases, with 13 bases between. The CDR3 sequence is 13 residues long.

This clone was detected only a few times. The chain links TRBV27 to TRBJ2-2, with 12 bases lining up with TRBD1. V lost 7 bases to trimming and J lost 5 bases; unmatched junction nucleotides: 8. Germline CDR1 MNHEY, CDR2 SMNVEV (reference sequence). The CDR3 sequence is 16 residues long. CDR3 residues: CASTMGQGARTGELFF. The CDR3 DNA is TGTGCCAGCACCATGGGACAGGGGGCGCGAACCGGGGAGCTGTTTTTT.

The J gene is TRBJ2-1, the V gene TRBV11-3, with D perhaps matching TRBD1 (5 bases). Trimming took off 1 base at V and 9 bases at J, with 13 bases between the two ends. The V gene's germline CDR1 is SGHNT and CDR2 YENEEA. This CDR3 contains 14 residues. CDR3 loop: CASSLGAGMSEQFF. DNA for the CDR3: TGTGCCAGCAGCTTAGGCGCAGGGATGAGTGAGCAGTTCTTC.

This chain uses TRBV11-3 with TRBJ1-1, with 7 bases identical to TRBD1. Germline CDR1 is SGHNT and CDR2 is YENEEA. V dropped 4 bases and J dropped 5; count of bases not matched to a gene: 7. CDR3 length equals 14 residues. The CDR3 is CASSSTTGRTEAFF. In DNA, the CDR3 is TGTGCCAGCAGCTCAACGACAGGGAGGACTGAAGCTTTCTTT. The entire variable domain, with the rest obtained from reference TRBV11-3 and TRBJ1-1, is as follows: EAGVVQSPRYKIIEKKQPVAFWCNPISGHNTLYWYLQNLGQGPELLIRYENEEAVDDSQLPKDRFSAERLKGVDSTLKIQPAELGDSAVYLCASSSTTGRTEAFFGQGTRLTVV.